The 14 T cell receptor beta chains reported below all come from one sample, sequenced in a study of T cell responses to AZD1222 COVID-19 vaccine. Using immunoSEQ multiplex PCR, the repertoire was profiled, and TCRdb retains in-frame clones only, with some absent. The profile shows under 100,000 clones, over 75% of them singletons. The specimen was peripheral blood, collected 28 days after the second AZD1222 dose. Receptors originate from an adult who received the AZD1222 COVID-19 vaccine.

The chain joins TRBV15 to TRBJ2-7; a possible D gene is TRBD1 (5 bases). The germline V gene has CDR1 LNHNV and CDR2 YYDKDF (reference sequence). The CDR3 runs 14 residues. The V end was cut by 4 bases, the J end by 3 bases, with 13 bases between. For the CDR3, the DNA is TGTGCCACCAGCACAACTACAGGCAGCTACGAGCAGTACTTC. Translating it yields CATSTTTGSYEQYF.

This clone was seen a few times. The rearrangement links TRBV2 to TRBJ2-7; 12 positions match TRBD2. Unmatched junction bases numbered 5, after V lost 4 bases and J lost 4 bases. Germline CDR1 is SNHLY and CDR2 is FYNNEI. The CDR3 runs 15 residues. The CDR3 DNA is TGTGCCAGCAGTGGACTAGCGGGAGTTAGGTACGAGCAGTACTTC. It translates to CASSGLAGVRYEQYF.

The chain combines TRBV6-2 or TRBV6-3 with TRBJ1-2; D unclear. The length of the CDR3 is 15 residues. The germline V gene has CDR1 MNHEY and CDR2 SVGEGT. The V gene lost 0 bases and the J gene lost 2 bases, with 10 bases spanning the gap. The CDR3 loop is CASSYSIRSNYGYTF. The CDR3 bases are TGTGCCAGCAGTTACTCGATAAGATCGAACTATGGCTACACCTTC.

This chain uses TRBV6-5 with TRBJ2-7; D remains ambiguous. Germline CDR1 MNHEY, CDR2 SVGAGI. V was cut by 5 bases and J by 6 bases, with 11 bases left in between. The CDR3 is made up of 12 amino acids. CDR3 amino acids: CASSTLKGEQYF. DNA for the CDR3: TGTGCCAGCAGTACCCTCAAGGGCGAGCAGTACTTC.

The chain carries TRBV12-5 and TRBJ2-7; either TRBD1 or TRBD2 may supply D (5 bases each). Germline CDR1 is LGHNT and CDR2 is FRNRAP. There are 14 residues in the CDR3. V lost 1 base, J lost 4 bases, and 11 bases lay in between. The CDR3 protein is CASGLGGSGYEQYF. DNA of the CDR3: TGTGCTAGTGGTTTGGGGGGCTCGGGGTACGAGCAGTACTTC. The complete variable domain, with remaining parts taken from reference TRBV12-5 and TRBJ2-7, reads DARVTQTPRHKVTEMGQEVTMRCQPILGHNTVFWYRQTMMQGLELLAYFRNRAPLDDSGMPKDRFSAEMPDATLATLKIQPSEPRDSAVYFCASGLGGSGYEQYFGPGTRLTVT.

This clone was seen more than once but under ten times. The rearrangement uses TRBV5-1 and TRBJ1-4, with D perhaps TRBD1 (6 bases). Trimming stripped 2 bases from V and 6 bases from J, with 17 bases between. The CDR3 covers 16 residues. Germline CDR1 and CDR2: SGHRS and YFSETQ. CDR3 in DNA: TGCGCCAGCAGCTTACAACCCACAGGGTTGGATGAAAAACTGTTTTTT. It translates to CASSLQPTGLDEKLFF. Full variable domain (rest looked up from reference TRBV5-1 and TRBJ1-4): KAGVTQTPRYLIKTRGQQVTLSCSPISGHRSVSWYQQTPGQGLQFLFEYFSETQRNKGNFPGRFSGRQFSNSRSEMNVSTLELGDSALYLCASSLQPTGLDEKLFFGSGTQLSVL.

As for this clone: Other DNA sequences from this sample encode an identical CDR3 as well. The rearrangement uses TRBV9 and TRBJ1-6, with a possible D match to TRBD1 (5 bases). The CDR3 length is 14 residues. Trimming took 2 bases from V and 6 from J, leaving 9 bases between them. Germline CDR1 SGDLS, CDR2 YYNGEE. The CDR3 is CASSVAGGNSPLHF. CDR3 DNA sequence: TGTGCCAGCAGCGTGGCGGGGGGTAATTCACCCCTCCACTTT.

Only one count was recorded for this clone. V is TRBV9 and J is TRBJ1-1; a possible D gene is TRBD1 (5 bases). CDR1 and CDR2 from the germline V gene are SGDLS and YYNGEE. V lost 0 bases and J 5 bases, leaving 14 bases between the germline ends. The CDR3 is 15 residues long. The CDR3 nucleotides are TGTGCCAGCAGCGTAGGCCCAGACCGGGGGACTGAAGCTTTCTTT. Translated, it gives CASSVGPDRGTEAFF.

This chain connects TRBV2 to TRBJ1-2; D is uncertain. Trimming took off 7 bases at V and 4 bases at J, with 16 bases between the two ends. The germline V gene encodes CDR1 SNHLY and CDR2 FYNNEI. This CDR3 has 14 residues. The CDR3 nucleotides are TGTGCCAGCATAGGTGGGGTCCTGGTCTATGGCTACACCTTC. This encodes CASIGGVLVYGYTF.

The chain couples TRBV7-2 to TRBJ2-7; no definite D call. Germline CDR1 is SGHTA and CDR2 is FQGNSA. This CDR3 spans 12 amino acids. The V end was cut by 1 base, the J end by 6 bases, with 7 bases between. The DNA of the CDR3 is TGTGCCAGCAGCTTAGTCGGCCTCGAGCAGTACTTC. Protein product: CASSLVGLEQYF.

V and J are TRBV12-3 or TRBV12-4 and TRBJ1-5; D unresolved. The CDR3 loop spans 12 amino acids. Deletions cut 3 bases from V and 9 bases from J, with 9 bases between. CDR3 protein: CASSFLGLPQHF. The DNA for the CDR3 is TGTGCCAGCAGTTTTTTGGGCCTGCCCCAGCATTTT.

The gene calls are TRBV6-5 and TRBJ1-2; the match to TRBD1 covers 7 bases. The ends lost 4 bases at V and 11 bases at J; junction bases unmatched: 13. Germline V gives CDR1 MNHEY, CDR2 SVGAGI. This CDR3 has 14 residues. The CDR3 nucleotides read TGTGCCAGCAGTTTCGAGACAGGGAGATCGGGGTACACCTTC. Encoded protein: CASSFETGRSGYTF.

V usage is TRBV6-5 and J usage is TRBJ2-5; TRBD1 matches at 7 bases. The trim removed 0 bases at V and 3 bases at J, leaving 4 bases unmatched. The CDR3 has 15 amino acids. The germline V gene encodes CDR1 MNHEY and CDR2 SVGAGI. Written as DNA, the CDR3 is TGTGCCAGCAGTTACTCGACAGGGTGGAAAGAGACCCAGTACTTC. This encodes CASSYSTGWKETQYF.

The chain carries TRBV7-9 and TRBJ1-3; perhaps TRBD1 as D (5 bases). Trimming took 6 bases from V and 0 from J, leaving 12 bases between them. This CDR3 is built from 15 residues. Germline CDR1 reads SEHNR; CDR2 reads FQNEAQ (reference sequence). The CDR3 spells CASSSQGYSGNTIYF. CDR3 in DNA: TGTGCCAGCAGTTCCCAGGGCTACTCTGGAAACACCATATATTTT.